The 7 T cell receptor beta chains presented below share a single source sample, sequenced in a study of OX40 agonist ivuxolimab in advanced cancers. Measured with immunoSEQ multiplex PCR; TCRdb has only the in-frame clones, and not every one. The data contain 25,000 to 30,000 clones, approximately 84% of them singletons. The sample here was CD4+ or CD8+ T cells sorted from blood, taken in a trial of the OX40 agonist ivuxolimab. These TCRs come from an adult with an advanced solid tumor such as melanoma, head and neck, liver or kidney cancer.

V and J are TRBV11-3 and TRBJ2-5; D remains ambiguous. Germline V gene data show CDR1 as SGHNT and CDR2 as YENEEA. V lost 1 base and J 7 bases, leaving 7 bases between the germline ends. This CDR3 comprises 12 residues. CDR3 region: CASSLGPLTQYF. In DNA, the CDR3 is TGTGCCAGCAGCTTAGGACCCTTGACCCAGTACTTC.

The count of this clone is one. The CDR3 is CASRGTGAFF. DNA for the CDR3: TGCGCCAGCCGAGGGACCGGAGCTTTCTTT. The rearrangement uses TRBV4-1 and TRBJ1-1; D is perhaps TRBD1 (5 bases). Trimming removed 8 bases at V and 10 bases at J, with 11 bases between. CDR1 MGHRA and CDR2 YSYEKL come from the germline V gene. The CDR3 runs to 10 residues.

This rearrangement joins TRBV15 to TRBJ1-5; no clear D gene. The V end was cut by 0 bases, the J end by 0 bases, with 9 bases between. This CDR3 is built from 16 residues. Germline V gene lookup returns CDR1 LNHNV and CDR2 YYDKDF (reference sequence). CDR3 loop: CATSRETGYSNQPQHF. Here the CDR3 DNA reads TGTGCCACCAGCAGAGAGACGGGGTATAGCAATCAGCCCCAGCATTTT.

The V gene is TRBV7-6, the J gene TRBJ2-3; the D is unclear. The CDR3 has 15 amino acids. Trimming removed 2 bases from V and 4 bases from J, with 13 bases in between. CDR1 is SGHVS, CDR2 FNYEAQ, per germline. CDR3 in DNA: TGTGCCAGCAGCTTACTAATGAGTAGGGCAGATACGCAGTATTTT. This gives the protein CASSLLMSRADTQYF.

This chain joins TRBV13 and TRBJ1-1; 7 nucleotides agree with TRBD1. Germline V lookup: CDR1 PRHDT, CDR2 FYEKMQ (reference sequence). The V segment lost 0 bases and the J segment 5 bases; nucleotides outside the gene matches: 3. The CDR3 is 14 amino acids. For the CDR3, the DNA is TGTGCCAGCAGCTTAGGACAGGGGCATACTGAAGCTTTCTTT. Translated: CASSLGQGHTEAFF.

This chain uses TRBV5-4 with TRBJ2-7; D unresolved. The CDR3 length is 13 residues. The germline V gene encodes CDR1 SGHNT and CDR2 YYREEE (reference sequence). Trimming shortened V by 4 bases and J by 3 bases, and 11 bases separated the two germline ends. The CDR3 spells CASSPDILYEQYF. In nucleotides, the CDR3 is TGTGCCAGCAGCCCCGACATTCTCTACGAGCAGTACTTC.

By sample fraction, this clone is medium-sized. The rearrangement uses TRBV4-1 and TRBJ2-7, with TRBD2 matching 14 bases. Germline V CDR1 and CDR2: MGHRA, YSYEKL. V lost 1 base, J lost 7 bases, and 9 bases stayed unmatched. The CDR3 runs 17 residues. Here the CDR3 reads CASSQVSGTSGSLEQYF. The DNA for the CDR3 is TGCGCCAGCAGCCAAGTTTCAGGGACTAGCGGGAGTTTGGAGCAGTACTTC.